These 22 T cell receptor beta chains were all obtained from the same sample, sequenced in a study of cytomegalovirus exposure and HLA in healthy donors. PCR was performed using 60 Vbeta and 13 Jbeta primers. TCRdb's table, derived via immunoSEQ multiplex PCR, lists solely in-frame clones and lacks some. The data contain 100,000 to 150,000 clones, roughly 73% of them singletons. Sequenced material: PBMCs. The source is a man between 60 and 75 years old in good health and CMV-seropositive.

The V and J genes are TRBV5-1 and TRBJ1-5, with 7 bases that match TRBD1. Germline V gene lookup returns CDR1 SGHRS and CDR2 YFSETQ. The CDR3 spans 17 residues. Losses at the gene ends were 4 bases for V and 0 bases for J; bases not matched to a gene: 10. Here the CDR3 reads CASSRDPTGHSNQPQHF. The CDR3 DNA is TGCGCCAGCAGCCGAGACCCGACAGGGCATAGCAATCAGCCCCAGCATTTT. Based on the CDR3 plus reference TRBV5-1 and TRBJ1-5, the full variable domain is KAGVTQTPRYLIKTRGQQVTLSCSPISGHRSVSWYQQTPGQGLQFLFEYFSETQRNKGNFPGRFSGRQFSNSRSEMNVSTLELGDSALYLCASSRDPTGHSNQPQHFGDGTRLSIL.

This clone was recorded once. The chain is built from TRBV2 and TRBJ2-2, with 11 bases that match TRBD2. The CDR3 has 15 amino acids. The ends lost 9 bases at V and 5 bases at J; junction bases unmatched: 8. Germline V gene data show CDR1 as SNHLY and CDR2 as FYNNEI. The CDR3: CASKSSGGGTGELFF. DNA for the CDR3: TGTGCCAGTAAAAGTAGCGGGGGGGGAACCGGGGAGCTGTTTTTT.

V and J are TRBV19 and TRBJ1-1; no clear D. The CDR3 has 13 amino acids. In germline, CDR1 is LNHDA, CDR2 SQIVND (reference sequence). The ends were cut back, 2 bases at V and 1 base at J, with 5 bases in the middle. This chain's CDR3 is CASSISENTEAFF. The CDR3 nucleotides read TGTGCCAGTAGTATATCAGAGAACACTGAAGCTTTCTTT.

This sequence joins TRBV14 and TRBJ1-2, with D hard to call. The ends were cut back, 0 bases at V and 5 bases at J, with 7 bases in the middle. Germline V gene sequence: CDR1 SGHDN, CDR2 FVKESK. The CDR3 spans 13 residues. The CDR3 reads CASSQDHSYGYTF. The CDR3 DNA is TGTGCCAGCAGCCAAGATCACAGTTATGGCTACACCTTC.

The table lists this clone with a count of one. The chain uses TRBV18 and TRBJ1-1; D gene uncertain. There are 14 residues in the CDR3. Trimming cost V 2 bases and J 1 base, with 8 bases left between them. The germline gives CDR1 KGHSH, CDR2 LQKENI. CDR3 loop: CASSPNPGNTEAFF. In DNA, the CDR3 is TGTGCCAGCTCACCAAATCCGGGGAACACTGAAGCTTTCTTT.

V usage is TRBV5-5 and J usage is TRBJ2-7; 8 nucleotides agree with TRBD1. There are 13 residues in the CDR3. The germline V gene encodes CDR1 SGHKS and CDR2 YYEKEE (reference sequence). Trimming removed 4 bases from V and 4 bases from J; junction bases left unmatched: 4. CDR3 nucleotides: TGTGCCAGCAGCGGGACAGGAGGTTACGAGCAGTACTTC. It translates to CASSGTGGYEQYF.

The V and J genes are TRBV28 and TRBJ2-7; 8 bases agree with TRBD2. V lost 3 bases to trimming and J lost 2 bases; unmatched junction nucleotides: 3. This CDR3 region has 14 residues. The germline V gene has CDR1 MDHEN and CDR2 SYDVKM. The CDR3 sequence: CASSLSGGAYEQYF. CDR3 nucleotides: TGTGCCAGCAGTTTGAGCGGGGGAGCCTACGAGCAGTACTTC.

The rearrangement links TRBV11-2 to TRBJ2-3; 8 bases match TRBD1. Germline V lookup: CDR1 SGHAT, CDR2 FQNNGV. The CDR3 has 15 amino acids. The ends lost 5 bases at V and 0 bases at J; junction bases unmatched: 4. The CDR3 DNA sequence: TGTGCCAGCAGCCCGACAGGGGCCAGCACAGATACGCAGTATTTT. Its translation is CASSPTGASTDTQYF.

The chain is built from TRBV15 and TRBJ2-6; D is uncertain. Deletions cut 2 bases from V and 0 bases from J, with 8 bases between. The CDR3 has 16 residues. The germline V gene has CDR1 LNHNV and CDR2 YYDKDF (reference sequence). The CDR3 sequence is CATSRYGDSGANVLTF. CDR3 bases: TGTGCCACCAGCAGATACGGAGACTCTGGGGCCAACGTCCTGACTTTC.

J is TRBJ2-1 and V is TRBV29-1; perhaps TRBD2 as D (6 bases). CDR1 is SQVTM and CDR2 is ANQGSEA in the germline V gene. The germline V and J ends were trimmed by 6 bases and 6 bases, with 15 bases remaining between them. The CDR3 totals 13 residues. CDR3: CSVRLGGPNEQFF. In DNA form, the CDR3 reads TGCAGCGTGAGGCTGGGGGGTCCCAATGAGCAGTTCTTC.

This clone was counted only a few times. V usage is TRBV6-1 and J usage is TRBJ1-1; D is uncertain. CDR1 and CDR2 (germline): MNHNS, SASEGT. This CDR3 contains 14 residues. Trimming took 8 bases from V and 5 from J, leaving 18 bases between them. CDR3 residues: CASQNLIAGTEAFF. The CDR3 DNA reads TGTGCCAGCCAGAATCTTATTGCCGGGACTGAAGCTTTCTTT.

The chain joins TRBV28 to TRBJ1-6; 8 bases are a match to TRBD1. J was trimmed by 7 bases and V by 5 bases; bases with no gene match: 13. Germline lookup yields CDR1 MDHEN and CDR2 SYDVKM. The CDR3 runs to 17 residues. The CDR3 loop reads CASSTSGQGTLNSPLHF. The CDR3 bases are TGTGCCAGCAGTACTTCCGGACAGGGCACCTTGAATTCACCCCTCCACTTT.

The rearrangement links TRBV2 to TRBJ1-2, with 8 nucleotides matching TRBD1. Germline V gene data show CDR1 as SNHLY and CDR2 as FYNNEI. The CDR3 totals 12 residues. The V and J ends lost 3 bases and 6 bases, in that order; junction bases with no gene match: 0. This CDR3 reads CASSDRGHGYTF. The CDR3 nucleotides read TGTGCCAGCAGTGACAGGGGGCATGGCTACACCTTC.

The chain recombines TRBV2 with TRBJ1-5; tentative D call: TRBD1 (5 bases). The germline CDR1 and CDR2 sequences are SNHLY and FYNNEI. Deletions cut 2 bases from V and 2 bases from J, with 13 bases between. This CDR3 has 16 residues. For the CDR3, the DNA is TGTGCCAGCAGTGAAATGGGGACTGGGGGCAATCAGCCCCAGCATTTT. Translating gives CASSEMGTGGNQPQHF. Full variable domain (rest looked up from reference TRBV2 and TRBJ1-5): EPEVTQTPSHQVTQMGQEVILRCVPISNHLYFYWYRQILGQKVEFLVSFYNNEISEKSEIFDDQFSVERPDGSNFTLKIRSTKLEDSAMYFCASSEMGTGGNQPQHFGDGTRLSIL.

The chain employs TRBV7-6 and TRBJ1-1; TRBD1 matches 7 bases. The CDR3 loop spans 14 amino acids. Germline CDR1 is SGHVS and CDR2 is FNYEAQ. The J segment lost 6 bases and the V segment lost 5 bases, leaving 9 bases of the junction unmatched. The CDR3 sequence is CASSPDRVKAEAFF. DNA for the CDR3: TGTGCCAGCAGCCCAGACAGGGTCAAGGCTGAAGCTTTCTTT.

This clone turned up a few times. This chain joins TRBV14 and TRBJ2-2; the match to TRBD1 covers 10 bases. With 1 base clipped from V and 6 bases from J, the junction kept 5 bases outside the gene matches. The CDR3 is made up of 16 amino acids. Per germline, CDR1 SGHDN and CDR2 FVKESK. The CDR3 is CASSQGGTGAAGELFF. The CDR3 DNA reads TGTGCCAGCAGCCAAGGGGGGACAGGGGCGGCCGGGGAGCTGTTTTTT.

This clone appeared a few times. The chain links TRBV28 to TRBJ2-2, with TRBD1 matching 7 bases. This CDR3 is built from 15 residues. The junction had 4 bases not matched to a gene; V was cut back by 6 bases and J by 0 bases. Per the germline V gene, CDR1 is MDHEN and CDR2 is SYDVKM. The CDR3 DNA reads TGTGCCAGCAGCCCACAGGGGACGAACACCGGGGAGCTGTTTTTT. Translated, it gives CASSPQGTNTGELFF.

The chain employs TRBV30 and TRBJ2-5; D not resolved. The assigned J gene may be wrong: the sequence end matches TRBJ2-7 better. Germline V gene lookup returns CDR1 GTSNPN and CDR2 SVGIG (reference sequence). The CDR3 spans 13 residues. The chain's CDR3 is CAWSVWGSYEQYF. The CDR3 nucleotides are TGTGCCTGGAGTGTCTGGGGCTCCTACGAGCAGTACTTC.

The chain employs TRBV28 and TRBJ1-5, with D maybe TRBD1 (5 bases). Germline V gene sequence: CDR1 MDHEN, CDR2 SYDVKM. CDR3 length: 16 residues. V was trimmed by 2 bases and J by 2 bases, leaving 13 bases between them. Here the CDR3 reads CASSLLGADGNQPQHF. DNA for the CDR3: TGTGCCAGCAGTTTACTAGGGGCGGACGGCAATCAGCCCCAGCATTTT. Together with reference TRBV28 and TRBJ1-5, the CDR3 gives the full variable domain: DVKVTQSSRYLVKRTGEKVFLECVQDMDHENMFWYRQDPGLGLRLIYFSYDVKMKEKGDIPEGYSVSREKKERFSLILESASTNQTSMYLCASSLLGADGNQPQHFGDGTRLSIL.

This chain connects TRBV6-1 to TRBJ2-5; 9 bases align to TRBD2. With the DNA end fitting TRBJ2-7 better, the J assignment may be wrong. The CDR3 has 14 residues. Germline V gives CDR1 MNHNS, CDR2 SASEGT. The CDR3, as DNA: TGTGCCAGCAGAGCTAGCGGGGAGACCTACGAGCAGTACTTC. It specifies CASRASGETYEQYF.

The gene calls are TRBV9 and TRBJ1-1; TRBD1 agrees at 8 bases. The CDR3 runs to 13 residues. J lost 11 bases, V lost 5 bases, and 11 bases had no gene match. CDR1 SGDLS and CDR2 YYNGEE come from the germline V gene. In nucleotides, the CDR3 is TGTGCCAGCAGACCATTCGGACAGGGAACGGCTTTCTTT. As protein: CASRPFGQGTAFF.

The rearrangement uses TRBV5-4 and TRBJ1-2, with TRBD1 identical over 7 bases. J lost 5 bases, V lost 4 bases, and 8 bases had no gene match. The CDR3 totals 14 residues. Germline V gene data show CDR1 as SGHNT and CDR2 as YYREEE (reference sequence). CDR3 sequence: CASSPLTGTYGYTF. In DNA form, the CDR3 reads TGTGCCAGCAGCCCCTTGACAGGGACGTATGGCTACACCTTC. The whole variable domain, remainder taken from reference TRBV5-4 and TRBJ1-2, is ETGVTQSPTHLIKTRGQQVTLRCSSQSGHNTVSWYQQALGQGPQFIFQYYREEENGRGNFPPRFSGLQFPNYSSELNVNALELDDSALYLCASSPLTGTYGYTFGSGTRLTVV.